Below, one T cell receptor (beta chain) is given with its context. J was trimmed by 4 bases and V by 3 bases; bases with no gene match: 8. Germline CDR1 reads LNHDA; CDR2 reads SQIVND (reference sequence). The CDR3 runs to 15 residues. This record comes from a study of cytomegalovirus exposure and HLA in healthy donors. With 60 Vbeta and 13 Jbeta primers, the PCR was carried out. TCRdb's table, derived via immunoSEQ multiplex PCR, lists solely in-frame clones and lacks some. Among roughly 200,000 clones, 65% to 85% were seen once, and the ten largest hold 1.5% to 2%. Specimen: PBMCs. This chain joins TRBV19 and TRBJ1-2; 7 bases match TRBD1. The TCR originated in a man in his forties in good health and CMV-seropositive. CDR3 protein: CASSILHRGTYGYTF. The DNA for the CDR3 is TGTGCCAGTAGTATTTTGCACAGGGGCACCTATGGCTACACCTTC.